The text below deals with one T cell receptor beta chain. This specimen includes other DNA sequences encoding the same CDR3. Participants came from 24 US areas, aged roughly 18 to 100 years. The V gene end was trimmed by 6 bases and the J gene end by 6 bases; junction bases not matched to a gene: 6. The CDR3 length is 14 residues. CDR1 is LNHDA and CDR2 is SQIVND in the germline V gene (reference sequence). Sequenced by immunoSEQ multiplex PCR; TCRdb stores in-frame clones only, minus some. The sample lists a few hundred thousand clones, 90% occurring once. The sample belongs to a study of blood T cell repertoires in COVID-19. Study at large: COVID-19 samples collected from the United States, Italy and Spain covered acute and convalescent phases.

Sequencing input: PBMCs or T cells enriched from blood (not recorded which). This sequence originates from a woman in her late teens or twenties with acute COVID-19. V is TRBV19 and J is TRBJ1-5; 9 bases line up with TRBD1. CDR3 DNA: TGTGCCAGTAGCCCGGGACAGGGAGGTCAGCCCCAGCATTTT. Translating gives CASSPGQGGQPQHF.